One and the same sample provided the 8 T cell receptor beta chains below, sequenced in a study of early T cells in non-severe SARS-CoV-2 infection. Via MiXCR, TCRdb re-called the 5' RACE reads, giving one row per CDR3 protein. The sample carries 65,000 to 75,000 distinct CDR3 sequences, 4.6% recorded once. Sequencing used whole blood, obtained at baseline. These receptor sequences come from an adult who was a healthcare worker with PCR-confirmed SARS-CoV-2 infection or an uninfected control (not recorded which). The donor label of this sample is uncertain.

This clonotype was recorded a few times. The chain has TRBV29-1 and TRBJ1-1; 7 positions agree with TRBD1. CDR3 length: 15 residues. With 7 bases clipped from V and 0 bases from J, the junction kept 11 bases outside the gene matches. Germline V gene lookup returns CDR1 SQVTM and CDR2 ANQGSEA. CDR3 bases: TGCAGCGCCAGGGGGGCTGATATTATGAACACTGAAGCTTTCTTT. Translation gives CSARGADIMNTEAFF.

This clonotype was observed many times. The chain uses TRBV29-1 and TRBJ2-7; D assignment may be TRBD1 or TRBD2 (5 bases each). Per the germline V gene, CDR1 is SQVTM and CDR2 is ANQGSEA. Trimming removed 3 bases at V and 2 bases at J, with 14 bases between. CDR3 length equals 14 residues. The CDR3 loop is CSVDIPGTAYEQYF. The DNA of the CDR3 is TGCAGCGTTGATATCCCAGGGACGGCCTACGAGCAGTACTTC.

The CDR3 region has the DNA TGTGCCAGCAGCTTATCGAGGGGCTCGGGCACAGATACGCAGTATTTT. It translates to CASSLSRGSGTDTQYF. V is TRBV7-9 and J is TRBJ2-3; tentatively, D is TRBD1 or TRBD2 (5 bases each). The CDR3 covers 16 residues. Germline-derived CDR1 and CDR2 are SEHNR and FQNEAQ (reference sequence). With 2 bases removed from V and 1 base from J, the gap between germline ends came to 13 bases.

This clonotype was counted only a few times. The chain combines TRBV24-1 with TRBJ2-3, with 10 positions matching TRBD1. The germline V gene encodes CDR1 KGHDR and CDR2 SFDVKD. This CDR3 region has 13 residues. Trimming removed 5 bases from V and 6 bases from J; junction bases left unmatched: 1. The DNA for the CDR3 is TGTGCCACCAGTGGACAGGGGGCCGATACGCAGTATTTT. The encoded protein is CATSGQGADTQYF.

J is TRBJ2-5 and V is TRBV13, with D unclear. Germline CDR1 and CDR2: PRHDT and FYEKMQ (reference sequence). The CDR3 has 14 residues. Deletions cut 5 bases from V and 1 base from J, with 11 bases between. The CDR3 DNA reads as TGTGCCAGCAGCCCACGGACGTCCCAAGAGACCCAGTACTTC. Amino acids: CASSPRTSQETQYF. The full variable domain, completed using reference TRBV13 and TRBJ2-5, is AAGVIQSPRHLIKEKRETATLKCYPIPRHDTVYWYQQGPGQDPQFLISFYEKMQSDKGSIPDRFSAQQFSDYHSELNMSSLELGDSALYFCASSPRTSQETQYFGPGTRLLVL.

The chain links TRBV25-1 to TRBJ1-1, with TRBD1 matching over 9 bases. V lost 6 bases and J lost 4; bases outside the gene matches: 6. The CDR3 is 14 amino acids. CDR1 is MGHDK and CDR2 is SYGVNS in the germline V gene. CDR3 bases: TGTGCCAGCAGGCCGGGACAGGGATCCACTGAAGCTTTCTTT. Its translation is CASRPGQGSTEAFF.

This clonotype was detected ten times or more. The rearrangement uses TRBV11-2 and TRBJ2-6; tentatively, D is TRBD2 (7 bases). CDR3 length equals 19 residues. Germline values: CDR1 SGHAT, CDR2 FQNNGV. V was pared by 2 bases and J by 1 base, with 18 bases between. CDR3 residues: CASSLRGAQAGSGANVLTF. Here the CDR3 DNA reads TGTGCCAGCAGCTTACGGGGGGCACAGGCCGGTTCTGGGGCCAACGTCCTGACTTTC.

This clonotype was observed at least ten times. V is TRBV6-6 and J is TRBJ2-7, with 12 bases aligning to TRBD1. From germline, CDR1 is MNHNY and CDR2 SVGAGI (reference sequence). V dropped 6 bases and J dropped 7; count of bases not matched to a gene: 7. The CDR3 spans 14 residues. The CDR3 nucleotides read TGTGCCAGCAGGCCGGGACAGGGGGCAAAGGAGCAGTACTTC. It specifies CASRPGQGAKEQYF.